This T cell receptor (beta chain) came from a study of glioma-infiltrating T cells (dated by TCRdb to 2015 to 2016). About the study as a whole: Sequencing of TCR alpha- and beta-chain repertoires was performed on glioma tissue, on non-neoplastic brain tissue, and on matched peripheral blood mononuclear cells. To gauge divergence between tissue and blood T-cell populations, every tissue-infiltrating repertoire was compared against the peripheral blood repertoire from the same patient. Three low-grade glioma patients, seven or eight primary glioblastoma patients, and three non-glioma patients who contributed non-neoplastic brain tissue made up the paired cohort.

This clonotype was detected ten times or more. Its cognate antigen has yet to be identified. No per-base quality is available; no much larger clone lies one base away. What the research found in general, with its limitations: Tissue and blood shared very few CDR3 sequences, a result attributed to high CDR3 diversity and limited sampling. Small numbers underpinned the group comparisons: eight or nine glioblastoma patients, three low-grade glioma patients and three non-neoplastic patients. In non-neoplastic patients, VJ-independent divergence between tissue and blood fell below expectation, whereas in all gliomas, and especially in low-grade gliomas, the divergence rose above expectation.

TCR alpha and beta CDR3 regions were amplified with the iRepertoire nested amplicon-rescue multiplex PCR (arm-PCR) platform from RNA. The input for one-step reverse transcription and amplification was 100-400 ng of tissue mRNA or PBMC total RNA. After bead purification, a secondary multiplex PCR added Illumina adapters, and libraries were gel-purified between 200 and 400 bp. The libraries contained internal 6-nucleotide barcodes that were used for demultiplexing. Sequencing of the libraries was done on an Illumina MiSeq using 2x220 or 2x250 nucleotide paired-end reads. The paper's processing steps were these. Paired reads were merged using FLASH 1.2.11 and were aligned to the GRCh37 human genome using BWA-MEM, after which TRA and TRB reads were extracted. For V and J assignment, an IMGT-derived reference of cassette sequences and CDR3 motifs that included pseudogenes was used. Three-frame translation of reads was performed, and productive CDR3s were defined as those with a C...FGXG motif and no stop codons. Unique combinations of V-J cassette pair and CDR3 amino acid sequence were defined as clonotypes. Hamming distance filtering was applied to reads, with thresholds set by the sequence error rate of each sample in mapped regions. The public reads were reprocessed in TCRdb via fastp at Q25 and MiXCR, keeping in-frame beta chains. Every entry covers one CDR3 protein and lists the most common genes and DNA from its rows. For this entry, the V and J calls and clone size follow TCRdb and not the study's own pipeline. Across this sample there are approximately 120,000 distinct CDR3 sequences, with around a quarter seen only once. Together, the top ten hold 35% of the sample.

There are 12 amino acids in the CDR3, from cysteine to phenylalanine inclusive. The sequence is cut down to CDR3 DNA, 36 bases in frame from base 1. The junction carries 6 bases between V and J, which are trimmed by 6 bases and 3 bases respectively. From the germline V gene, CDR1 is MNHEY and CDR2 is SVGEGT. Sequencing was performed on glioma tissue, nonneoplastic brain tissue, or PBMCs (not recorded which). This receptor was identified in a human donor with low-grade glioma or glioblastoma, undergoing nonglioma brain surgery, or in good health (not recorded which). Here the chain combines TRBV6-2 or TRBV6-3 and TRBJ2-1, with the D gene call left open. The CDR3 protein: CASRRNYNEQFF. The nucleotide sequence is given as TGTGCCAGCAGAAGAAACTACAATGAGCAGTTCTTC.